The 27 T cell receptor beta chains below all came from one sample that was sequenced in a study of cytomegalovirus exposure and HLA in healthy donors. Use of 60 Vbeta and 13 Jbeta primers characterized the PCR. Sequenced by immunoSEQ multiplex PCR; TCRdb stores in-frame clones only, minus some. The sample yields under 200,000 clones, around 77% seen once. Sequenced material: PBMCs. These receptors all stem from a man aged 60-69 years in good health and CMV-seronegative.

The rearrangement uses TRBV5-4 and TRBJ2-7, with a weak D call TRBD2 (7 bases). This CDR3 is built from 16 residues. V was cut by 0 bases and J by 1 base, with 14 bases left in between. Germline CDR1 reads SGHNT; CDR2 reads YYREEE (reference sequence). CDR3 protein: CASSLGRGALSYEQYF. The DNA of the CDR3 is TGTGCCAGCAGCTTGGGACGGGGGGCTCTTTCCTACGAGCAGTACTTC.

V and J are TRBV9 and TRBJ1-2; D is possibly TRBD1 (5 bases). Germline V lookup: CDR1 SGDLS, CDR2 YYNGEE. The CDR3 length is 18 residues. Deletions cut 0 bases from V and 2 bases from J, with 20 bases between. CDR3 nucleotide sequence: TGTGCCAGCAGCGTAGGTATGAATGCGGAGGGGACGAACTATGGCTACACCTTC. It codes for CASSVGMNAEGTNYGYTF.

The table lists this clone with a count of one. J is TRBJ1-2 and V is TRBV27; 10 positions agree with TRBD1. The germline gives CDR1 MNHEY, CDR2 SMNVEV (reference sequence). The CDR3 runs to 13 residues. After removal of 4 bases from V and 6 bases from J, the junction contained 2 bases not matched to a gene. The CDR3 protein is CASSSTGGNGYTF. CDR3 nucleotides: TGTGCCAGCAGTTCGACAGGGGGCAATGGCTACACCTTC.

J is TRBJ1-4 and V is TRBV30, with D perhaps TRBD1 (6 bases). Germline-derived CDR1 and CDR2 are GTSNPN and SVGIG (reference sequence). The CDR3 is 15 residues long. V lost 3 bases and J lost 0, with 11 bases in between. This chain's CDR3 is CAWRVQGSTNEKLFF. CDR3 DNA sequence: TGTGCCTGGAGGGTACAGGGTTCAACTAATGAAAAACTGTTTTTT.

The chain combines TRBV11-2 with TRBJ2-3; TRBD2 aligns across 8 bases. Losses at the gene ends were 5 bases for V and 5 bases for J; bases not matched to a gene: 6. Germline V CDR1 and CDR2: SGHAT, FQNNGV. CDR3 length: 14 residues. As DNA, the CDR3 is TGTGCCAGCAGCCGGGGGGGCCTTGGAGATACGCAGTATTTT. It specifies CASSRGGLGDTQYF.

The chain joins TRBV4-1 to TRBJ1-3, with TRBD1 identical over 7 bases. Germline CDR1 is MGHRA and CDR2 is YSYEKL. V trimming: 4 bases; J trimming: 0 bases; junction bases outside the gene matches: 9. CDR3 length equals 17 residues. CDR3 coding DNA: TGCGCCAGCAGCCCTTACGGACAGGCCATCTCTGGAAACACCATATATTTT. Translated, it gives CASSPYGQAISGNTIYF.

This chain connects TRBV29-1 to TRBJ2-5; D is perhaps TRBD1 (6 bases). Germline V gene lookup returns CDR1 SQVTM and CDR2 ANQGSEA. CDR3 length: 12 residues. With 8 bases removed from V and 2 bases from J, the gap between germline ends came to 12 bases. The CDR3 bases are TGCAGCACCGGACAGCAACAAGAGACCCAGTACTTC. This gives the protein CSTGQQQETQYF.

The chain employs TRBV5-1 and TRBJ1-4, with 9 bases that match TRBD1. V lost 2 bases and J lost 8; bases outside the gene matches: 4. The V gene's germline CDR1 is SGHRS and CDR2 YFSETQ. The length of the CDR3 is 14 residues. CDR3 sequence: CASSFGTGNEKLFF. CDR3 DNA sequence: TGCGCCAGCAGCTTCGGGACAGGGAACGAAAAACTGTTTTTT.

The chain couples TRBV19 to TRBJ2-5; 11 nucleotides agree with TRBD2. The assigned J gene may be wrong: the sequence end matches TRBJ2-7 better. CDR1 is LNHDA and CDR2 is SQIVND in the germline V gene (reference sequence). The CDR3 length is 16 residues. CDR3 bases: TGTGCCAGTAGTATAGTCCCACTAGCGGGGGTACACGAGCAGTACTTC. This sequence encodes CASSIVPLAGVHEQYF.

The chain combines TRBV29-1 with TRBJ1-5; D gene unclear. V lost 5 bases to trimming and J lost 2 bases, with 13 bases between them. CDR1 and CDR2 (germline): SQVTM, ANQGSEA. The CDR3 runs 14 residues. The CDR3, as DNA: TGCAGCGTTTCATTTGGGCAGGGCAATCAGCCCCAGCATTTT. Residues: CSVSFGQGNQPQHF. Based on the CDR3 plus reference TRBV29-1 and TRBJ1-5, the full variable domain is SAVISQKPSRDICQRGTSLTIQCQVDSQVTMMFWYRQQPGQSLTLIATANQGSEATYESGFVIDKFPISRPNLTFSTLTVSNMSPEDSSIYLCSVSFGQGNQPQHFGDGTRLSIL.

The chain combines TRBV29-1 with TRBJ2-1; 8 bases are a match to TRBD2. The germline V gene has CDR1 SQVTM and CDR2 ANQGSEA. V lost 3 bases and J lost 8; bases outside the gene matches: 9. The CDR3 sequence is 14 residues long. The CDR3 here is CSVDQRERIDEQFF. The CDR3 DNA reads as TGCAGCGTTGACCAGCGGGAGAGAATTGATGAGCAGTTCTTC.

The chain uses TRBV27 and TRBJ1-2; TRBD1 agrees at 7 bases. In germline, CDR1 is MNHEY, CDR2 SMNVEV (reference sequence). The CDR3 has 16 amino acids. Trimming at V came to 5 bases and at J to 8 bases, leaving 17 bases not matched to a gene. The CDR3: CASSLARPTGLGGYTF. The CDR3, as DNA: TGTGCCAGCAGTCTCGCCCGCCCGACAGGGCTCGGCGGCTACACCTTC.

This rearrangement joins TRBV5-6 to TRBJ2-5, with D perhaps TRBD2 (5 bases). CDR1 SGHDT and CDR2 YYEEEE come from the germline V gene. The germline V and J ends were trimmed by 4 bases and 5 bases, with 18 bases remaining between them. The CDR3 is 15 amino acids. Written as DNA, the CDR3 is TGTGCCAGCAGCACCAGGCGGACCCGGAGGGAGACCCAGTACTTC. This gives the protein CASSTRRTRRETQYF.

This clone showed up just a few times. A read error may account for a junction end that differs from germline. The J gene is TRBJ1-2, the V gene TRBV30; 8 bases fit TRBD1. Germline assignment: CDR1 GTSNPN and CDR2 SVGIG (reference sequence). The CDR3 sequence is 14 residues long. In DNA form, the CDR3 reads TGTGCCTGGAGCGTGACAGGGGTAAAAGATGGCTACCCCTTC. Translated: CAWSVTGVKDGYPF.

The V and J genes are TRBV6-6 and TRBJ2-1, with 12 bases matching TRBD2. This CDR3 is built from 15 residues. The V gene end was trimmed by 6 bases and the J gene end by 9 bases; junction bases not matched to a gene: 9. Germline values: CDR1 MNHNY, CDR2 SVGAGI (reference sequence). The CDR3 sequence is CASSLEGLAGGEQFF. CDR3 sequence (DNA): TGTGCCAGCAGCCTGGAGGGACTAGCGGGTGGTGAGCAGTTCTTC.

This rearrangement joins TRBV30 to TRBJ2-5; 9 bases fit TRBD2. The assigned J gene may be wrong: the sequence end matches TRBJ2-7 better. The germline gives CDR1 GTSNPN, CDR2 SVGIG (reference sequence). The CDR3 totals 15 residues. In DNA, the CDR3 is TGTGCCTGGGGTTTGGGGCTAGCGGGAAGCCACGAGCAGTACTTC. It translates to CAWGLGLAGSHEQYF.

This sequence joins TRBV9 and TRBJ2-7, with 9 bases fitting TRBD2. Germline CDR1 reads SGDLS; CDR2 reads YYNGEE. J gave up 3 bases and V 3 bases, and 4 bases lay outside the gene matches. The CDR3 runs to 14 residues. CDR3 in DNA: TGTGCCAGCAGCGGCGGGGGGGTTGGCTACGAGCAGTACTTC. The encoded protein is CASSGGGVGYEQYF.

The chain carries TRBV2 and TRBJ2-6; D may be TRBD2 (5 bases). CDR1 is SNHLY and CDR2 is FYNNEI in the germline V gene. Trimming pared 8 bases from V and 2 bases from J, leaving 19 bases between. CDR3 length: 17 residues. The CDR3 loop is CASDYRVVTAGANVLTF. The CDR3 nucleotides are TGTGCCAGCGACTATAGAGTGGTGACTGCTGGGGCCAACGTCCTGACTTTC.

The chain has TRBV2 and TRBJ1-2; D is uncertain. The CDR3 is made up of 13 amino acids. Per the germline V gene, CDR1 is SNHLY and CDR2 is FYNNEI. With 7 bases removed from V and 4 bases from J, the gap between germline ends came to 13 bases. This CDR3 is CASTWQASYGYTF. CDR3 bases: TGTGCCAGCACTTGGCAGGCATCCTATGGCTACACCTTC.

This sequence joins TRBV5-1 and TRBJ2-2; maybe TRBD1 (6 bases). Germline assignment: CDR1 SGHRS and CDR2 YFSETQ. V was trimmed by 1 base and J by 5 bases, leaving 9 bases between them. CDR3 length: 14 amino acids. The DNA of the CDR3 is TGCGCCAGCAGCTTGTCAGGACAGACCGGGGAGCTGTTTTTT. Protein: CASSLSGQTGELFF.

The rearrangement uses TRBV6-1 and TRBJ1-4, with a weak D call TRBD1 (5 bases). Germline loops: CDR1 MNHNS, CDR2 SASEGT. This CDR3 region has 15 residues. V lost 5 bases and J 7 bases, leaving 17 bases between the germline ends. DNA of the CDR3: TGTGCCAGCAGTCCCCAGGTGACAGTTACTGAAAAACTGTTTTTT. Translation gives CASSPQVTVTEKLFF.

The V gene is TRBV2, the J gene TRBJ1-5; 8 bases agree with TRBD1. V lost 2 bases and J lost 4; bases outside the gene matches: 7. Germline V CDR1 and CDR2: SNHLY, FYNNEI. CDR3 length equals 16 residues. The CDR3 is CASSERGTGGNQPQHF. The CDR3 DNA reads TGTGCCAGCAGTGAAAGGGGGACAGGCGGAAATCAGCCCCAGCATTTT.

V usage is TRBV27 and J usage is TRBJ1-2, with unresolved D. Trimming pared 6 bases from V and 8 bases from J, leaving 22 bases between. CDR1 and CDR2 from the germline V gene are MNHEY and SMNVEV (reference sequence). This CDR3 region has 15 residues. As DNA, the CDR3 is TGTGCCAGCAGAACGTCCGCCATCTCGTCTATGGGCTACACCTTC. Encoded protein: CASRTSAISSMGYTF.

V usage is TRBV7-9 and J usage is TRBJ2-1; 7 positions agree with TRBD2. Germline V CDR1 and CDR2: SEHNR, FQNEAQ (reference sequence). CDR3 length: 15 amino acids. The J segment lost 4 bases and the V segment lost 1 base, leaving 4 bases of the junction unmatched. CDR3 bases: TGTGCCAGCAGCTTAGATCTAGCGGCGTACAATGAGCAGTTCTTC. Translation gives CASSLDLAAYNEQFF.

This CDR3 is CASSQGQGANSPLHF. The CDR3 DNA reads TGCGCCAGCAGCCAAGGACAGGGGGCGAATTCACCCCTCCACTTT. V gene TRBV4-1 combines with J gene TRBJ1-6; 10 nucleotides agree with TRBD1. This CDR3 is 15 amino acids long. The V segment lost 1 base and the J segment 7 bases; nucleotides outside the gene matches: 1. Germline V gives CDR1 MGHRA, CDR2 YSYEKL.

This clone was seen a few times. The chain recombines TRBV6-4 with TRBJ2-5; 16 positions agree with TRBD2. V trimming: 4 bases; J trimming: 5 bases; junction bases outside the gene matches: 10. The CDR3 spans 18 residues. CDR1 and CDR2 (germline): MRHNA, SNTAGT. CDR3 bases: TGTGCCAGCAGTGGGGGACTAGCGGGGGGGCCTCAGTTGGAGACCCAGTACTTC. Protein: CASSGGLAGGPQLETQYF.

CDR3 DNA sequence: TGTGCCAGCTCTCTCGGGACAGGGGGCGTTAAGACTGAAGCTTTCTTT. It yields the protein CASSLGTGGVKTEAFF. This sequence joins TRBV18 and TRBJ1-1, with 12 positions matching TRBD1. The CDR3 is 16 residues long. V lost 6 bases to trimming and J lost 5 bases; unmatched junction nucleotides: 10. Germline CDR1 reads KGHSH; CDR2 reads LQKENI.